The rows below give T cell receptor beta chains drawn from one sample of a study of T cell responses to AZD1222 COVID-19 vaccine. Profiling relied on immunoSEQ multiplex PCR, and the TCRdb table lists in-frame clones only, not all of them. The top ten clones hold roughly a quarter of a sample with almost 80,000 clones, around 87% of them seen once. Sequences were derived from peripheral blood, sampled on day 0 of AZD1222 vaccination. The source of these receptors is an adult in good health. The CDR3 runs from the conserved cysteine through the conserved F or W. D genes are given only for firm matches. Part of the rows lack a size; the others show once, few, many or a class for expanded clones.

v_call	clone_size	j_call	d_call	cdr3_nt	cdr3_aa
TRBV5-6	NA	TRBJ1-3	NA	TGTGCCAGCAGCTTACCTACTGGCCCGTTCTCTGGAAACACCATATATTTT	CASSLPTGPFSGNTIYF
TRBV7-9	once	TRBJ1-6	TRBD1	TGTGCCAGCAGCTTAGATGGCAGGGGGATTCGTAATTCACCCCTCCACTTT	CASSLDGRGIRNSPLHF
TRBV5-1	NA	TRBJ2-7	NA	TGCGCCAGCAGCTTGGAGGGGCTAGATAGGGACTACGAGCAGTACTTC	CASSLEGLDRDYEQYF
TRBV28	NA	TRBJ1-1	TRBD1	TGTGCCAGCAGTTTAAGGGGGCATCTGAACACTGAAGCTTTCTTT	CASSLRGHLNTEAFF
TRBV10-3	NA	TRBJ2-2	NA	TGTGCCATCACCGACGGCGGGGAGCTGTTTTTT	CAITDGGELFF
TRBV6-5	NA	TRBJ1-1	TRBD1	TGTGCCAGCACCTGGACAGGGGCCACTGAAGCTTTCTTT	CASTWTGATEAFF
TRBV5-1	NA	TRBJ1-1	NA	TGCGCCAGCCAAGAGACAGAAGAGGGTGAAGCTTTCTTT	CASQETEEGEAFF
TRBV20-1	NA	TRBJ2-2	NA	TGCAGTGCTAGTAACCTTCGGGGCACCGGGGAGCTGTTTTTT	CSASNLRGTGELFF
TRBV2	NA	TRBJ2-7	NA	TGTGCCAGCAGTGAAACGGGAACGGGGAACGAGCAGTACTTC	CASSETGTGNEQYF
TRBV3-1/TRBV3-2	NA	TRBJ1-5	NA	TGTGCCAGCAGCCAAGGGAATAGCAATCAGCCCCAGCATTTT	CASSQGNSNQPQHF
TRBV5-1	NA	TRBJ1-3	NA	TGCGCCAGCAGCAAAGGGGACAACTCTGGAAACACCATATATTTT	CASSKGDNSGNTIYF
TRBV5-4	NA	TRBJ1-4	TRBD1	TGTGCCAGCAGCATAGACAGGGCAAGCGAAAAACTGTTTTTT	CASSIDRASEKLFF
TRBV7-9	NA	TRBJ2-5	TRBD2	TGTGCCAGCAGCTTATCCGGGGGGACCCAAGAGACCCAGTACTTC	CASSLSGGTQETQYF
TRBV10-3	NA	TRBJ1-4	NA	TGTGCCATCAGTGAGCAGGGGATTGGGGAAAAACTGTTTTTT	CAISEQGIGEKLFF
TRBV19	NA	TRBJ2-3	TRBD2	TGTGCCAGTAGTATGGAGCCCGGGAGGGGTGCAGATACGCAGTATTTT	CASSMEPGRGADTQYF
TRBV5-4	NA	TRBJ1-2	TRBD1	TGTGCCAGCAGCCCGGGGACAGGCGGCCTCTATGGCTACACCTTC	CASSPGTGGLYGYTF
TRBV7-3	NA	TRBJ2-7	NA	TGTGCCAGCAACCCCTACGAGCAGTACTTC	CASNPYEQYF
TRBV19	NA	TRBJ1-6	NA	TGTGCCAGTAGTATAGACCGACGACAGCCTCAAGAGGCACCCCTCCACTTT	CASSIDRRQPQEAPLHF
TRBV11-3	NA	TRBJ2-3	NA	TGTGCCAGCAGCCCTCGGCGGGGCACAGATACGCAGTATTTT	CASSPRRGTDTQYF
TRBV4-1	NA	TRBJ1-1	NA	TGCGCCAGCAGCCAATTTTCCGCAACAGTGAACACTGAAGCTTTCTTT	CASSQFSATVNTEAFF
TRBV6-5	NA	TRBJ1-2	TRBD1	TGTGCCAGCACCAAGGGGACAGGGGCATATGGCTACACCTTC	CASTKGTGAYGYTF
TRBV7-3	once	TRBJ1-1	NA	TGTGCCAGCAGCTCCAGTGACGGTGCTGAAGCTTTCTTT	CASSSSDGAEAFF
TRBV7-2	NA	TRBJ2-7	TRBD2	TGTGCCAGCAGACAGAGCGGGAGATCTTCCGGCCGCGAGCAGTACTTC	CASRQSGRSSGREQYF
TRBV6-2/TRBV6-3	NA	TRBJ2-5	TRBD2	TGTGCCAGCAGTTACTCGGATCTCCGGCGAGCGGGAGTGGAGACCCAGTACTTC	CASSYSDLRRAGVETQYF
TRBV5-1	NA	TRBJ2-2	NA	TGCGCCAGCAGCCAGGACAGCAACACCGGGGAGCTGTTTTTT	CASSQDSNTGELFF
TRBV6-5	NA	TRBJ2-6	NA	TGTGCCAGCAGGACTAACTCTGGGGCCAACGTCCTGACTTTC	CASRTNSGANVLTF
TRBV4-1	NA	TRBJ2-7	NA	TGCGCCAGCAGCCAAGATTTTTGGGGGCAAGAGCAGTACTTC	CASSQDFWGQEQYF
TRBV2	few	TRBJ1-6	NA	TGTGCCAGCAGTAATAGGCACAGTAGGATGAGTACCCTCCACTTT	CASSNRHSRMSTLHF
TRBV7-8	NA	TRBJ1-2	NA	TGTGCCAGCAGTCCTTTAGTGGGGGACGGCTACACCTTC	CASSPLVGDGYTF
TRBV7-2	NA	TRBJ1-3	NA	TGTGCCAGCAGCTTTCGCTCCGGACGCTCTGGAAACACCATATATTTT	CASSFRSGRSGNTIYF
TRBV9	few	TRBJ2-7	NA	TGTGCCAGCAGCGTAACAGACAGGCCCCCGAACGAGCAGTACTTC	CASSVTDRPPNEQYF
TRBV2	NA	TRBJ1-2	NA	TGTGCCAGCACTGGGGTCACTAACTATGGCTACACCTTC	CASTGVTNYGYTF
TRBV7-3	NA	TRBJ2-3	NA	TGTGCCAGCAGCTTAACCGAGGGCCGGGATACGCAGTATTTT	CASSLTEGRDTQYF
TRBV7-9	NA	TRBJ1-5	NA	TGTGCCAGCAGCTTGGCAGGGGATCAGCCCCAGCATTTT	CASSLAGDQPQHF
TRBV9	once	TRBJ2-1	TRBD2	TGTGCCAGCAGCTCGCTTACTAGCGGGAGGGCCTCTGAGCAGTTCTTC	CASSSLTSGRASEQFF
TRBV27	NA	TRBJ1-2	NA	TGTGCCAGCAGTTCGATTAACTATGGCTACACCTTC	CASSSINYGYTF
TRBV7-6	NA	TRBJ2-5	TRBD2	TGTGCCAGCAGCTCCGACGGACTAGCGGCGGGGGAGACCCAGTACTTC	CASSSDGLAAGETQYF
TRBV19	NA	TRBJ1-5	NA	TGTGCCAGTAGTTCACAGCCCCAGGCCCAGCATTTT	CASSSQPQAQHF
TRBV7-8	few	TRBJ2-7	TRBD2	TGTGCCAGCAGCTCAGGCCGACGGGGACTACGGTTTAGCGAGCAGTACTTC	CASSSGRRGLRFSEQYF
TRBV7-2	NA	TRBJ1-2	TRBD1	TGTGCCAGCAGCTTTTCGACAGGGTATGGCTACACCTTC	CASSFSTGYGYTF